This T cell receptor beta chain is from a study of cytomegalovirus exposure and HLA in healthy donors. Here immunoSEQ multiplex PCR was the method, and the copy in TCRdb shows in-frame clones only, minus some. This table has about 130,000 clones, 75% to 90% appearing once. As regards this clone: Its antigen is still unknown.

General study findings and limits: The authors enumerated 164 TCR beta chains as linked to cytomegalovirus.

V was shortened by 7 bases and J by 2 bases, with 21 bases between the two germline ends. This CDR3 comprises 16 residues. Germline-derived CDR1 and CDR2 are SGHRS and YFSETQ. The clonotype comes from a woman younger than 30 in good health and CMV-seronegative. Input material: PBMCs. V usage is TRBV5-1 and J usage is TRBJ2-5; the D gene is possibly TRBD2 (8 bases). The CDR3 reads CASQGTAGAKQETQYF. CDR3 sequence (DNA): TGCGCCAGCCAAGGGACAGCGGGAGCAAAACAAGAGACCCAGTACTTC.